This TCR beta chain was retrieved from a study of cytomegalovirus exposure and HLA in healthy donors. Findings and limits, study-wide: Researchers reported that a few CMV-associated chains were confirmed in vitro as CMV antigen-specific.

Trimming cost V 5 bases and J 1 base; bases outside gene matches: 3. The CDR3 is 16 residues long. Germline V CDR1 and CDR2: SEHNR, FQNEAQ (reference sequence). Vbeta (60) and Jbeta (13) primers were used in the PCR. Sequencing was performed with immunoSEQ multiplex PCR; in TCRdb, only in-frame clones are kept and a portion is missing. Of about 82,000 clones in the sample, over 75% were seen once. Comments on this clone: The target antigen is unknown.

The genes are TRBV7-9 and TRBJ2-1; 12 nucleotides match TRBD2. Sequencing was carried out using PBMCs. The source is a human donor in good health. CDR3 loop: CASSPTSGGSYNEQFF. The CDR3 region has the DNA TGTGCCAGCAGCCCGACTAGCGGGGGATCCTACAATGAGCAGTTCTTC.